Presented here are 29 T cell receptor beta chains from one specimen sequenced in a study of blood T cell repertoires in COVID-19. The repertoire was sequenced with immunoSEQ multiplex PCR; TCRdb's copy has only in-frame clones and lacks some. The sample carries under 100,000 clones, around 85% recorded once. Sample: peripheral blood. The receptors originated from a man aged 30 to 39 with acute or convalescent COVID-19.

This chain connects TRBV2 to TRBJ2-7; tentatively, D is TRBD2 (6 bases). V lost 7 bases and J lost 4, with 11 bases in between. Germline values: CDR1 SNHLY, CDR2 FYNNEI. The CDR3 totals 12 residues. CDR3 DNA sequence: TGTGCCAGCAAAGTGGGGGGATACGAGCAGTACTTC. Translating it yields CASKVGGYEQYF.

On this clone itself: The sample has other DNA sequences that encode this CDR3 too. The chain couples TRBV7-2 to TRBJ2-7, with D uncertain. The germline V gene has CDR1 SGHTA and CDR2 FQGNSA. The CDR3 totals 12 residues. The ends were cut back, 5 bases at V and 1 base at J, with 6 bases in the middle. The CDR3 bases are TGTGCCAGCAGCCTCACATCCTACGAGCAGTACTTC. Translated: CASSLTSYEQYF. Combining the CDR3 with reference TRBV7-2 and TRBJ2-7 gives the whole variable domain GAGVSQSPSNKVTEKGKDVELRCDPISGHTALYWYRQSLGQGLEFLIYFQGNSAPDKSGLPSDRFSAERTGGSVSTLTIQRTQQEDSAVYLCASSLTSYEQYFGPGTRLTVT.

The rearrangement joins TRBV5-6 to TRBJ2-1; 11 nucleotides align to TRBD2. J gave up 10 bases and V 4 bases, and 13 bases lay outside the gene matches. The CDR3 is made up of 16 amino acids. From germline, CDR1 is SGHDT and CDR2 YYEEEE. As DNA, the CDR3 is TGTGCCAGCAGCAAATTAGCGGGAGGGCTTCAGGGGGAGCAGTTCTTC. Residues: CASSKLAGGLQGEQFF. The full variable domain, in which reference TRBV5-6 and TRBJ2-1 provide the parts outside the CDR3, is DAGVTQSPTHLIKTRGQQVTLRCSPKSGHDTVSWYQQALGQGPQFIFQYYEEEERQRGNFPDRFSGHQFPNYSSELNVNALLLGDSALYLCASSKLAGGLQGEQFFGPGTRLTVL.

The gene calls are TRBV2 and TRBJ2-7, with D possibly TRBD2 on 5 matching bases. Deletions cut 7 bases from V and 3 bases from J, with 10 bases between. The CDR3 loop spans 12 amino acids. Germline V gene sequence: CDR1 SNHLY, CDR2 FYNNEI. The CDR3 loop reads CASIRTRYEQYF. CDR3 bases: TGTGCCAGCATTAGGACTCGCTACGAGCAGTACTTC.

This rearrangement joins TRBV21-1 to TRBJ2-1; TRBD2 reflects the table's D call only, with no check against the DNA. TRBV21-1 is given as a pseudogene. This CDR3 comprises 20 residues. CDR3 protein: CASLEPGQSSWGGAYNEQFF. In nucleotides, the CDR3 is TGTGCCAGCCTGGAACCGGGGCAGTCTAGTTGGGGGGGTGCCTACAATGAGCAGTTCTTC.

The table lists this clone with a few counts. The chain links TRBV14 to TRBJ1-4, with unresolved D. CDR3 length: 15 residues. Germline CDR1 SGHDN, CDR2 FVKESK. With 0 bases removed from V and 10 bases from J, the gap between germline ends came to 15 bases. The CDR3 nucleotides are TGTGCCAGCAGCCAAGATTCCTCGGTCGGGAGAAAACTGTTTTTT. Encoded protein: CASSQDSSVGRKLFF. Combining the CDR3 with reference TRBV14 and TRBJ1-4 gives the whole variable domain EAGVTQFPSHSVIEKGQTVTLRCDPISGHDNLYWYRRVMGKEIKFLLHFVKESKQDESGMPNNRFLAERTGGTYSTLKVQPAELEDSGVYFCASSQDSSVGRKLFFGSGTQLSVL.

The V call is TRBV4-1, the J call TRBJ2-3; TRBD2 aligns across 9 bases. V dropped 1 base and J dropped 4; count of bases not matched to a gene: 3. CDR1 and CDR2 from the germline V gene are MGHRA and YSYEKL. The CDR3 length is 15 residues. For the CDR3, the DNA is TGCGCCAGCAGCCAAGTTGGGACTAGCCCAGATACGCAGTATTTT. It yields the protein CASSQVGTSPDTQYF.

The V and J genes are TRBV10-3 and TRBJ1-2; D is unresolved. Germline CDR1 and CDR2: ENHRY and SYGVKD. The V end lost 10 bases, the J end lost 3 bases, and 15 bases lay between the germline ends. The CDR3 covers 13 residues. CDR3 nucleotides: TGTGCCACCATGGAGGGCGCTTACTATGGCTACACCTTC. Its translation: CATMEGAYYGYTF.

The table lists this clone with many counts. This chain links TRBV11-2 with TRBJ1-6, with a weak D call TRBD1 (5 bases). Germline-derived CDR1 and CDR2 are SGHAT and FQNNGV. Deletions cut 2 bases from V and 10 bases from J, with 9 bases between. The CDR3 is made up of 13 amino acids. CDR3 nucleotides: TGTGCCAGCAGCTTATACAACAGGTCACCCCTCCACTTT. Its translation is CASSLYNRSPLHF.

The chain couples TRBV5-1 to TRBJ2-7; maybe TRBD1 (5 bases). V was cut by 4 bases and J by 1 base, with 12 bases left in between. The CDR3 runs to 14 residues. Germline V gene data show CDR1 as SGHRS and CDR2 as YFSETQ. In DNA form, the CDR3 reads TGCGCCAGCAGCCGGTTTTCAGGGTCCTACGAGCAGTACTTC. The encoded protein is CASSRFSGSYEQYF.

This clone was counted a single time. The J gene is TRBJ2-1, the V gene TRBV7-2; D not resolved. This CDR3 has 13 residues. The germline V gene has CDR1 SGHTA and CDR2 FQGNSA. The V gene lost 4 bases and the J gene lost 8 bases, with 12 bases spanning the gap. In DNA form, the CDR3 reads TGTGCCAGCAGCTCCCAGATGTCTTATGAGCAGTTCTTC. Translation gives CASSSQMSYEQFF.

The V gene is TRBV5-5, the J gene TRBJ1-5, with D possibly matching TRBD1 (6 bases). V was trimmed by 2 bases and J by 7 bases, leaving 10 bases between them. Germline loops: CDR1 SGHKS, CDR2 YYEKEE (reference sequence). The length of the CDR3 is 13 residues. As DNA, the CDR3 is TGTGCCAGCAGCTTCCAACAGGGACAGCCCCAGCATTTT. This sequence encodes CASSFQQGQPQHF.

V gene TRBV5-5 combines with J gene TRBJ2-7; 10 bases map to TRBD2. The ends lost 1 base at V and 3 bases at J; junction bases unmatched: 4. Germline CDR1 reads SGHKS; CDR2 reads YYEKEE (reference sequence). The CDR3 length is 15 residues. CDR3 sequence reads: CASSLTLAGVYEQYF. CDR3 in DNA: TGTGCCAGCAGCTTGACCCTAGCGGGAGTCTACGAGCAGTACTTC. The full variable domain, in which reference TRBV5-5 and TRBJ2-7 provide the parts outside the CDR3, is DAGVTQSPTHLIKTRGQQVTLRCSPISGHKSVSWYQQVLGQGPQFIFQYYEKEERGRGNFPDRFSARQFPNYSSELNVNALLLGDSALYLCASSLTLAGVYEQYFGPGTRLTVT.

The chain links TRBV20-1 to TRBJ2-5; no clear D. This CDR3 has 11 residues. The ends were cut back, 3 bases at V and 5 bases at J, with 7 bases in the middle. CDR1 DFQATT and CDR2 SNEGSKA come from the germline V gene (reference sequence). As DNA, the CDR3 is TGCAGTGCTAGTAAAGAGGAGACCCAGTACTTC. Amino acid sequence: CSASKEETQYF.

J is TRBJ1-5 and V is TRBV28, with 8 bases lining up with TRBD1. Trimming at V came to 4 bases and at J to 5 bases, leaving 7 bases not matched to a gene. CDR1 and CDR2 (germline): MDHEN, SYDVKM. CDR3 length: 15 residues. The CDR3 loop reads CASSSLTGAHQPQHF. As DNA, the CDR3 is TGTGCCAGCAGTTCATTGACAGGGGCACATCAGCCCCAGCATTTT.

The V and J genes are TRBV11-1 and TRBJ2-1; 10 bases agree with TRBD1. Germline-derived CDR1 and CDR2 are SGHAT and FQDESV (reference sequence). V shed 6 bases and J 9 bases; nucleotides not matched to a gene: 8. The length of the CDR3 is 14 residues. The CDR3 DNA follows: TGTGCCAGCAGATTACCGGGACAGGGGTTTGAGCAGTTCTTC. It encodes CASRLPGQGFEQFF.

This rearrangement joins TRBV7-3 to TRBJ2-2; a possible D gene is TRBD2 (5 bases). V dropped 5 bases and J dropped 0 bases, with 7 bases sitting between them. The germline V gene encodes CDR1 SGHTA and CDR2 FQGTGA. The CDR3 has 14 residues. CDR3 sequence: CASSLASNTGELFF. The CDR3 DNA sequence: TGTGCCAGCAGCCTAGCATCGAACACCGGGGAGCTGTTTTTT. The variable domain in full, completed from reference TRBV7-3 and TRBJ2-2, reads GAGVSQTPSNKVTEKGKYVELRCDPISGHTALYWYRQSLGQGPEFLIYFQGTGAADDSGLPNDRFFAVRPEGSVSTLKIQRTERGDSAVYLCASSLASNTGELFFGEGSRLTVL.

The rearrangement links TRBV3-1 (or the pseudogene TRBV3-2) to TRBJ2-3; D unresolved. The CDR3 covers 16 residues. The germline CDR1 and CDR2 sequences are LGHDT and YNNKEL (reference sequence). The V and J ends lost 4 bases and 4 bases respectively, with 18 bases between them. The CDR3 is CASSPFGLTNPDTQYF. Written as DNA, the CDR3 is TGTGCCAGCAGCCCTTTCGGATTGACAAACCCAGATACGCAGTATTTT.

The chain carries TRBV7-8 and TRBJ2-1, with 12 nucleotides matching TRBD2. Germline CDR1 reads SGHVS; CDR2 reads FQNEAQ. CDR3 length equals 16 residues. J was trimmed by 7 bases and V by 5 bases; bases with no gene match: 9. CDR3 bases: TGTGCCAGCAGCGCGTCGACTAGCGGGAGAGGGAATGAGCAGTTCTTC. Protein: CASSASTSGRGNEQFF. The whole variable domain, remainder taken from reference TRBV7-8 and TRBJ2-1, is GAGVSQSPRYKVAKRGQDVALRCDPISGHVSLFWYQQALGQGPEFLTYFQNEAQLDKSGLPSDRFFAERPEGSVSTLKIQRTQQEDSAVYLCASSASTSGRGNEQFFGPGTRLTVL.

The J gene is TRBJ2-7, the V gene TRBV5-5; the match to TRBD2 covers 7 bases. CDR1 is SGHKS, CDR2 YYEKEE, per germline (reference sequence). V lost 4 bases to trimming and J lost 7 bases; unmatched junction nucleotides: 5. The CDR3 covers 12 residues. The CDR3 nucleotides are TGTGCCAGCAGCCATACTAGCGATGAGCAGTACTTC. Translated: CASSHTSDEQYF.

This chain connects TRBV18 to TRBJ2-1; the match to TRBD1 covers 10 bases. V shed 2 bases and J 8 bases; nucleotides not matched to a gene: 3. This CDR3 spans 14 amino acids. Germline V lookup: CDR1 KGHSH, CDR2 LQKENI. The CDR3 sequence: CASSPWDRGYEQFF. The CDR3 nucleotides read TGTGCCAGCTCACCATGGGACAGGGGATATGAGCAGTTCTTC.

This chain connects TRBV5-1 to TRBJ2-5; possibly TRBD2 for D (6 bases). The germline V and J ends were trimmed by 4 bases and 2 bases, with 15 bases remaining between them. This CDR3 is built from 15 residues. Germline CDR1 is SGHRS and CDR2 is YFSETQ. The CDR3 loop is CASSSTGTLQETQYF. DNA of the CDR3: TGCGCCAGCAGCAGCACCGGGACTTTGCAAGAGACCCAGTACTTC. Filled out from reference TRBV5-1 and TRBJ2-5, the complete variable domain reads KAGVTQTPRYLIKTRGQQVTLSCSPISGHRSVSWYQQTPGQGLQFLFEYFSETQRNKGNFPGRFSGRQFSNSRSEMNVSTLELGDSALYLCASSSTGTLQETQYFGPGTRLLVL.

The genes are TRBV6-1 and TRBJ2-3; 10 nucleotides agree with TRBD1. V lost 2 bases and J lost 9; bases outside the gene matches: 8. CDR1 and CDR2 (germline): MNHNS, SASEGT. CDR3 length: 15 residues. In DNA, the CDR3 is TGTGCCAGCAGTGAAAGGGACAGGGGCTTTCAGACGCAGTATTTT. It codes for CASSERDRGFQTQYF.

The rearrangement links TRBV28 to TRBJ2-7; 12 bases map to TRBD2. The junction had 13 bases not matched to a gene; V was cut back by 9 bases and J by 1 base. The CDR3 is 17 amino acids. CDR1 is MDHEN and CDR2 is SYDVKM in the germline V gene. The CDR3 is CASNTGTSGPTSYEQYF. CDR3 coding DNA: TGTGCCAGTAACACCGGGACTAGCGGGCCTACTTCCTACGAGCAGTACTTC.

This rearrangement joins TRBV7-2 to TRBJ2-2, with D tentatively TRBD2 (6 bases). V was clipped by 1 base and J by 2 bases, with 11 bases between them. This CDR3 contains 16 residues. Germline loops: CDR1 SGHTA, CDR2 FQGNSA. CDR3 amino acids: CASSLVAGRNTGELFF. DNA of the CDR3: TGTGCCAGCAGCTTAGTTGCGGGGCGAAACACCGGGGAGCTGTTTTTT.

The chain combines TRBV30 with TRBJ1-2; a possible D gene is TRBD1 (6 bases). The CDR3 spans 14 residues. V was cut by 3 bases and J by 3 bases, with 14 bases left in between. Germline V gene lookup returns CDR1 GTSNPN and CDR2 SVGIG (reference sequence). In DNA, the CDR3 is TGTGCCTGGAGCCCCCCCAGGGGTGACTATGGCTACACCTTC. Translating it yields CAWSPPRGDYGYTF.

V gene TRBV19 combines with J gene TRBJ2-7; D perhaps matches TRBD2 (6 bases). Germline V lookup: CDR1 LNHDA, CDR2 SQIVND (reference sequence). V lost 2 bases to trimming and J lost 2 bases, with 10 bases between them. The CDR3 sequence is 14 residues long. The CDR3 nucleotides are TGTGCCAGTAGTATAAGCGGGCAGACCTACGAGCAGTACTTC. This codes for CASSISGQTYEQYF.

The chain is built from TRBV18 and TRBJ2-7, with a possible D match to TRBD1 (6 bases). The CDR3 has 14 amino acids. V was shortened by 6 bases and J by 2 bases, with 14 bases between the two germline ends. Germline V gene data show CDR1 as KGHSH and CDR2 as LQKENI. The CDR3 DNA sequence: TGTGCCAGCTCCCCCCGGGACACCGCCTACGAGCAGTACTTC. Protein sequence: CASSPRDTAYEQYF.

In DNA form, the CDR3 reads TGTGCCAGCAGCGTAGACGGGGGGGCCTACGAGCAGTACTTC. It encodes CASSVDGGAYEQYF. The chain couples TRBV9 to TRBJ2-7, with 8 bases identical to TRBD2. The CDR3 totals 14 residues. Germline CDR1 reads SGDLS; CDR2 reads YYNGEE. The junction had 1 base not matched to a gene; V was cut back by 0 bases and J by 2 bases.